The 3 T cell receptor beta chains reported below all come from one sample, sequenced in a study of T cells after yellow fever vaccination. MiXCR, applied by TCRdb to the 5' RACE reads, yields one record per CDR3 protein. The top ten clones hold roughly 60% of a sample with over 5,000 distinct CDR3 sequences, under 8% of them seen once. The input for sequencing was PBMCs, either bulk or a sorted T-cell subset (CD4+, CD8+, memory, or dextramer-sorted; not recorded which), taken more than 14 days after the first yellow fever vaccination. These receptors originate from a man in his late teens or twenties who received the YFV17D yellow fever vaccine.

The sample holds many counts of this clonotype. The chain is built from TRBV5-6 and TRBJ2-2, with D perhaps TRBD1 (5 bases). Germline lookup yields CDR1 SGHDT and CDR2 YYEEEE. The CDR3 is made up of 12 amino acids. V was trimmed by 7 bases and J by 8 bases, leaving 12 bases between them. The CDR3 sequence is CASLSGYGELFF. The DNA for the CDR3 is TGTGCCAGCCTGTCAGGGTATGGGGAGCTGTTTTTT.

This clonotype was seen ten or more times. This rearrangement joins TRBV12-3 or TRBV12-4 to TRBJ1-4; 8 bases fit TRBD1. V lost 7 bases, J lost 14 bases, and 12 bases stayed unmatched. This CDR3 has 13 amino acids. Written as DNA, the CDR3 is TGTGCCAGCACCGTGGACAGGGCAGGGTTGCTGTTTTTT. Translation: CASTVDRAGLLFF.

This clonotype was seen at least ten times. The rearrangement uses TRBV5-6 and TRBJ2-1, with D tentatively TRBD1 (5 bases). The CDR3 is 16 amino acids. V lost 3 bases and J lost 0, with 13 bases in between. CDR1 and CDR2 from the germline V gene are SGHDT and YYEEEE. CDR3: CASSSTGESSYNEQFF. CDR3 nucleotide sequence: TGTGCCAGCAGCTCAACAGGAGAGAGCTCCTACAATGAGCAGTTCTTC.